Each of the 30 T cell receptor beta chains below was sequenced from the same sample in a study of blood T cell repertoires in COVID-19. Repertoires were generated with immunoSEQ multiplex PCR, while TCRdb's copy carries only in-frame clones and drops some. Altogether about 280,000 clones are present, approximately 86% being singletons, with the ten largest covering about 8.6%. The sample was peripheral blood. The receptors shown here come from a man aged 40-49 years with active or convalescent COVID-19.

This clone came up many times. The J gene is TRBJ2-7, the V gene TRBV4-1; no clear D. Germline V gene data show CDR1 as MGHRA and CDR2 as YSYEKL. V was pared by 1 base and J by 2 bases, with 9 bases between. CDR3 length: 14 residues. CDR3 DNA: TGCGCCAGCAGCCAAGCAATGGAGACCTACGAGCAGTACTTC. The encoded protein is CASSQAMETYEQYF.

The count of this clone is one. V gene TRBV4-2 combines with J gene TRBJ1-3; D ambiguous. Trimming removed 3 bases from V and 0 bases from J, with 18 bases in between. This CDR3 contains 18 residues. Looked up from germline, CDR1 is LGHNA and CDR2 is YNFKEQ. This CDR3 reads CASSQAFGLSSSGNTIYF. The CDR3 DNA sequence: TGTGCCAGCAGCCAGGCTTTTGGGCTTTCCTCCTCTGGAAACACCATATATTTT.

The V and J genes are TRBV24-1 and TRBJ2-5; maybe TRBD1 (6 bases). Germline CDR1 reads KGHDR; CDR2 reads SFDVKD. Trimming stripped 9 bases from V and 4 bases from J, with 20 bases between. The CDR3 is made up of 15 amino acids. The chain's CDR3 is CATARSGVYPETQYF. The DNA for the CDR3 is TGTGCCACCGCTAGATCAGGGGTTTACCCAGAGACCCAGTACTTC.

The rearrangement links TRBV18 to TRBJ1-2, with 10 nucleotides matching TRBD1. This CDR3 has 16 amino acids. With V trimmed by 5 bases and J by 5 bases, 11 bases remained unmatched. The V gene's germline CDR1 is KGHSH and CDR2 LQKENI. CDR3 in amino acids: CASSTTMTDRGYGYTF. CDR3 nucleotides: TGTGCCAGCTCAACGACTATGACGGACAGGGGGTATGGCTACACCTTC.

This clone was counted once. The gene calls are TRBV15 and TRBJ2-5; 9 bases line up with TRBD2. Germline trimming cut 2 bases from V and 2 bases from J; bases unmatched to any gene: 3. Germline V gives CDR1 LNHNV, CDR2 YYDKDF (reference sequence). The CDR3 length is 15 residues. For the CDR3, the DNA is TGTGCCACCAGCAGATCTAGCGGGGATCAAGAGACCCAGTACTTC. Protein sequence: CATSRSSGDQETQYF.

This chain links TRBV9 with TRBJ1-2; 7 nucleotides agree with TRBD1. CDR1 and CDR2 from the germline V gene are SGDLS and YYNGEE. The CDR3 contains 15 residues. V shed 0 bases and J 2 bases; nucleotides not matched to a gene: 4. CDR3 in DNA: TGTGCCAGCAGCGTAGAGGGGGCTGGGAACTATGGCTACACCTTC. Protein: CASSVEGAGNYGYTF.

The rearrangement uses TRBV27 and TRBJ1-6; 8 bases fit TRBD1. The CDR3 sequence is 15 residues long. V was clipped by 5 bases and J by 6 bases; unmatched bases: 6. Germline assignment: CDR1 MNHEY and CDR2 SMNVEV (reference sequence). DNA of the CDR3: TGTGCCAGCAGTCCGGACAGGGCCCCTAATTCACCCCTCCACTTT. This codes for CASSPDRAPNSPLHF.

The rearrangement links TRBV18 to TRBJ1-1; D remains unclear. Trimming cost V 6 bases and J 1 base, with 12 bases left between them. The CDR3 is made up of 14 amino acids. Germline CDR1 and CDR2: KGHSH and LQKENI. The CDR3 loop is CASSLQTGNTEAFF. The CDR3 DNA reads TGTGCCAGCTCCCTACAGACCGGGAACACTGAAGCTTTCTTT.

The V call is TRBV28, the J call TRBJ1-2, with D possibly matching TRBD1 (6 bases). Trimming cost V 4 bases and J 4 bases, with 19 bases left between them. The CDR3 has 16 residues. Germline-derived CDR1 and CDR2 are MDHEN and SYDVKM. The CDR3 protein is CASSSGHRPRSYGYTF. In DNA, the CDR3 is TGTGCCAGCAGTTCGGGACATAGGCCCAGGAGCTATGGCTACACCTTC.

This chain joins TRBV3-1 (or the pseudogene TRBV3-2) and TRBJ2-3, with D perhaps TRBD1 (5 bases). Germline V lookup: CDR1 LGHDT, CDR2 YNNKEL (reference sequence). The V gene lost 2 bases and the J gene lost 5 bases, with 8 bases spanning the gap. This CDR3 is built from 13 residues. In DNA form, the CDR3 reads TGTGCCAGCAGCCAATCCAGGGTAGATACGCAGTATTTT. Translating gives CASSQSRVDTQYF.

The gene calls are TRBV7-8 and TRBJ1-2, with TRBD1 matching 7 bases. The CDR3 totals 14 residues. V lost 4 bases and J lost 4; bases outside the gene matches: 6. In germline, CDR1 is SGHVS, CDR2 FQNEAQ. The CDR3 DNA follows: TGTGCCAGCAGCTATAACAGGGGAACCTATGGCTACACCTTC. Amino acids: CASSYNRGTYGYTF.

CDR3 protein: CASSSDRLQYEQYF. DNA for the CDR3: TGTGCCAGCAGCTCAGACAGGCTTCAATACGAGCAGTACTTC. This chain uses TRBV5-6 with TRBJ2-7, with D tentatively TRBD1 (6 bases). The V end was cut by 3 bases, the J end by 4 bases, with 14 bases between. Germline assignment: CDR1 SGHDT and CDR2 YYEEEE. The CDR3 length is 14 residues.

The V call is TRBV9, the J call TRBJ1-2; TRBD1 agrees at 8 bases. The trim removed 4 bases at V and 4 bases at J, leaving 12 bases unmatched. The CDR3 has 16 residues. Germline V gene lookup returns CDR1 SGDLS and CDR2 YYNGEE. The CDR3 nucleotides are TGTGCCAGCAGCCGGACCGGGACAGGAGTCTCCTATGGCTACACCTTC. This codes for CASSRTGTGVSYGYTF.

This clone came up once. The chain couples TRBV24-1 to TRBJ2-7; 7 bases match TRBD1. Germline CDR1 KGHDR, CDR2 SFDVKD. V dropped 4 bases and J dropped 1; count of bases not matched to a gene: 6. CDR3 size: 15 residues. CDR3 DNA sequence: TGTGCCACCAGTGACTCGGGACAGAATTCCTACGAGCAGTACTTC. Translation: CATSDSGQNSYEQYF.

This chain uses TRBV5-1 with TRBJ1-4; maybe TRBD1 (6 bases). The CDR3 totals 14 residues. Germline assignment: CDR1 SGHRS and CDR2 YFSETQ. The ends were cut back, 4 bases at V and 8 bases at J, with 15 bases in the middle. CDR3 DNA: TGCGCCAGCAGCGGGGGCTGGGATCAAGAAAAACTGTTTTTT. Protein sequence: CASSGGWDQEKLFF.

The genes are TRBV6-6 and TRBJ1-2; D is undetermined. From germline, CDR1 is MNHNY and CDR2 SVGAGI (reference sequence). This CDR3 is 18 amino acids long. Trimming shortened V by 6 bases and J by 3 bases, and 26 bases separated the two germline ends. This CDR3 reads CASSRNSGGLMVDYGYTF. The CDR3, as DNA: TGTGCCAGCAGCCGAAACTCAGGCGGACTTATGGTAGACTATGGCTACACCTTC.

CDR3: CASSFRTGREETQYF. CDR3 sequence (DNA): TGTGCCAGCAGCTTCCGGACAGGGAGAGAAGAGACCCAGTACTTC. J is TRBJ2-5 and V is TRBV7-2, with 8 positions matching TRBD1. The germline gives CDR1 SGHTA, CDR2 FQGNSA. This CDR3 is 15 amino acids long. V shed 3 bases, J shed 3 bases, and the junction held 6 bases outside the gene matches.

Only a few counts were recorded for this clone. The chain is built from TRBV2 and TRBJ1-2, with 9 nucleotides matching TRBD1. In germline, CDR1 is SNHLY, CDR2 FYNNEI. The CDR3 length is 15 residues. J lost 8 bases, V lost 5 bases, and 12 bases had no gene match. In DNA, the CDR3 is TGTGCCAGCAGTCCGGACAGGGGCAAGGTAGACGGCTACACCTTC. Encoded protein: CASSPDRGKVDGYTF. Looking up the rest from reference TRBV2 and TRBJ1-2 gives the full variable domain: EPEVTQTPSHQVTQMGQEVILRCVPISNHLYFYWYRQILGQKVEFLVSFYNNEISEKSEIFDDQFSVERPDGSNFTLKIRSTKLEDSAMYFCASSPDRGKVDGYTFGSGTRLTVV.

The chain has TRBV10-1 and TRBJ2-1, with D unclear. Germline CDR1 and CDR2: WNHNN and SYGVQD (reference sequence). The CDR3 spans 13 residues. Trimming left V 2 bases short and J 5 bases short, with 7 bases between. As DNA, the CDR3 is TGCGCCAGCAGTGAGGGCGGAAACAATGAGCAGTTCTTC. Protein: CASSEGGNNEQFF.

CDR3 amino acids: CASSSVYQPQHF. The CDR3 coding sequence is TGTGCCAGCAGTTCCGTTTATCAGCCCCAGCATTTT. V is TRBV12-3 or TRBV12-4 and J is TRBJ1-5; no clear D gene. V dropped 4 bases and J dropped 5 bases, with 6 bases sitting between them. This CDR3 has 12 amino acids.

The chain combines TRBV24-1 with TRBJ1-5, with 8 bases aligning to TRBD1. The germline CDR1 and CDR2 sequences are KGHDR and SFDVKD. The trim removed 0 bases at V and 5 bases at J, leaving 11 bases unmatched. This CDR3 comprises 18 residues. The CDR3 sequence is CATSDLAGGAGSDQPQHF. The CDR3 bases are TGTGCCACCAGTGATTTGGCAGGGGGCGCTGGCTCAGATCAGCCCCAGCATTTT.

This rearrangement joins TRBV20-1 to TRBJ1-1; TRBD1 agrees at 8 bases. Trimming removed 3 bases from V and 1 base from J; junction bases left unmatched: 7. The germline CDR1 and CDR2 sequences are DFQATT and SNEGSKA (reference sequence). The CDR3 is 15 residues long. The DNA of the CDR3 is TGCAGTGCTAGTGGTGCAGGGGGCGGGAACACTGAAGCTTTCTTT. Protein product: CSASGAGGGNTEAFF.

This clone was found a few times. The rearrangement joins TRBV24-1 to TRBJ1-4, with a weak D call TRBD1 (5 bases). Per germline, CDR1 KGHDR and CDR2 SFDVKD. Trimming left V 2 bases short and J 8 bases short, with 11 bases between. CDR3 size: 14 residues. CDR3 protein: CATSDSSTDEKLFF. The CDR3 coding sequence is TGTGCCACCAGTGATTCATCGACAGACGAAAAACTGTTTTTT.

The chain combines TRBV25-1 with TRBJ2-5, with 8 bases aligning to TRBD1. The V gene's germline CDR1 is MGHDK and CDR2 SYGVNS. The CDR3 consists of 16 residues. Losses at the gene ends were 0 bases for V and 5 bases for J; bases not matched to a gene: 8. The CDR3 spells CASSEYRGQEEETQYF. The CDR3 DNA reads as TGTGCCAGCAGTGAATATAGGGGACAGGAGGAGGAGACCCAGTACTTC.

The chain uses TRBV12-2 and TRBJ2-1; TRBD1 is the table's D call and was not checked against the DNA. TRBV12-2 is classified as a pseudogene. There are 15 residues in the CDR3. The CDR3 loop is CAHRYWDRGYNEQFF. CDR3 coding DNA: TGTGCCCACCGATATTGGGACAGGGGCTACAATGAGCAGTTCTTC.

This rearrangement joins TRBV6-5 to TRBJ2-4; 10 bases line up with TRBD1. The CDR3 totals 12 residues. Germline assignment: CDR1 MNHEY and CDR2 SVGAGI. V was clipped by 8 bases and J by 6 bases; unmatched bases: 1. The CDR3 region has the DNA TGTGCCAGCGGACAGGGGGTAAACATTCAGTACTTC. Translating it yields CASGQGVNIQYF.

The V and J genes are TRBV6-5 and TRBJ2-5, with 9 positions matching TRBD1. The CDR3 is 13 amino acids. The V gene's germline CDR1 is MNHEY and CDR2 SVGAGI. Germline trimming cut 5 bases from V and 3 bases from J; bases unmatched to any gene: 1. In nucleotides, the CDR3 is TGTGCCAGCAGTAGGGACAGGGAAGAGACCCAGTACTTC. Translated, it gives CASSRDREETQYF.

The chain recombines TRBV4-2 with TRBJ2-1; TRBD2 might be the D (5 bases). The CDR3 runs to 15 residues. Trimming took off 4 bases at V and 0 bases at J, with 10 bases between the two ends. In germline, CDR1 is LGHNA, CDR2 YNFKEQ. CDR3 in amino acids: CASSLSGTSYNEQFF. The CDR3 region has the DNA TGTGCCAGCAGCCTAAGCGGTACCTCCTACAATGAGCAGTTCTTC.

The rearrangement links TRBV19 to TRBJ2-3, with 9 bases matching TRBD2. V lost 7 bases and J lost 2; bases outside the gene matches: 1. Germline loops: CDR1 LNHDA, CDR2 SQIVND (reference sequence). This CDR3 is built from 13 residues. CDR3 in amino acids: CASTSGDTDTQYF. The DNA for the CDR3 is TGTGCCAGTACTAGCGGGGACACAGATACGCAGTATTTT.

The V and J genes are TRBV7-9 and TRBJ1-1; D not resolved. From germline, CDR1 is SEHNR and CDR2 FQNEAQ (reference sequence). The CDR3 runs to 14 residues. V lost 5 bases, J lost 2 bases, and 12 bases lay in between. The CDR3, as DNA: TGTGCCAGCAGCGCCTGGGAGGCTAACACTGAAGCTTTCTTT. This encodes CASSAWEANTEAFF. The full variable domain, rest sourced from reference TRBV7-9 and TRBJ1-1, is DTGVSQNPRHKITKRGQNVTFRCDPISEHNRLYWYRQTLGQGPEFLTYFQNEAQLEKSRLLSDRFSAERPKGSFSTLEIQRTEQGDSAMYLCASSAWEANTEAFFGQGTRLTVV.